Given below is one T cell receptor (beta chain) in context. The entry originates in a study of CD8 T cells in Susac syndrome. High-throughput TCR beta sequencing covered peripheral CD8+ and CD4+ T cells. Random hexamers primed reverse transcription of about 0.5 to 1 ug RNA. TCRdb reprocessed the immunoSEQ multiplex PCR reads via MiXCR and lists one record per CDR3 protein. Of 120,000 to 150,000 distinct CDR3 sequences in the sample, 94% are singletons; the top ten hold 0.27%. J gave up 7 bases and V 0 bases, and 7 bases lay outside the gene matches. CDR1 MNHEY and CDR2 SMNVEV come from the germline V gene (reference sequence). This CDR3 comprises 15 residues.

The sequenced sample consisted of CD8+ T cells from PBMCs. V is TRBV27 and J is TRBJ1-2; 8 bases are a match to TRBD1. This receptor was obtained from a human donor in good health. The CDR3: CASSLSPQGAVGYTF. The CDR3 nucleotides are TGTGCCAGCAGTTTATCCCCCCAGGGGGCGGTTGGCTACACCTTC.